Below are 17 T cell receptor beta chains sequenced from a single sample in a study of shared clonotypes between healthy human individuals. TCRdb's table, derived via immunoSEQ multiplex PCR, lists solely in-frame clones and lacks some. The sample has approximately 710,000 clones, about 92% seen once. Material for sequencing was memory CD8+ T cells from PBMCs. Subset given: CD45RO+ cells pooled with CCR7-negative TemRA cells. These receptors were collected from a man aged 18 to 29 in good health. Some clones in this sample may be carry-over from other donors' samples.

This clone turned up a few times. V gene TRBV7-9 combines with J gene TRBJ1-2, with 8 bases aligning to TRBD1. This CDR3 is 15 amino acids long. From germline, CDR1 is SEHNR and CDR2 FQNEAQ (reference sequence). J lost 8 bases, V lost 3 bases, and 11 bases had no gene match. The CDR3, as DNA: TGTGCCAGCAGCTTGGGGCCGGACAGGGCTCGAGGCTACACCTTC. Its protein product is CASSLGPDRARGYTF.

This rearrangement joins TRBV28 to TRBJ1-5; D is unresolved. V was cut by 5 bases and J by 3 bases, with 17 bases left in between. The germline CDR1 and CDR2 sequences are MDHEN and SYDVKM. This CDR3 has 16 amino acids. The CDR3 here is CASSAMWRDDNQPQHF. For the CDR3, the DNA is TGTGCCAGCAGTGCCATGTGGAGGGATGACAATCAGCCCCAGCATTTT. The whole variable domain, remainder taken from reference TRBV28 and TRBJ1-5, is DVKVTQSSRYLVKRTGEKVFLECVQDMDHENMFWYRQDPGLGLRLIYFSYDVKMKEKGDIPEGYSVSREKKERFSLILESASTNQTSMYLCASSAMWRDDNQPQHFGDGTRLSIL.

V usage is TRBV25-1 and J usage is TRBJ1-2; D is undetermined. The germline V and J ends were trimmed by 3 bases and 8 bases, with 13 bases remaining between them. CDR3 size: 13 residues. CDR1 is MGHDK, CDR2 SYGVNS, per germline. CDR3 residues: CASSDLVFGGYTF. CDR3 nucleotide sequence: TGTGCCAGCAGTGATCTGGTATTTGGGGGCTACACCTTC.

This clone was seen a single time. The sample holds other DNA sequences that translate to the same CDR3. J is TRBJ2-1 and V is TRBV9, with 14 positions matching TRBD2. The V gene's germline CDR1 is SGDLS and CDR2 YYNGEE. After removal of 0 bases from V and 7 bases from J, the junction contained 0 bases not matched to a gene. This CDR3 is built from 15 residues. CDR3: CASSVGLAGGNEQFF. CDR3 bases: TGTGCCAGCAGCGTAGGACTAGCGGGAGGGAATGAGCAGTTCTTC. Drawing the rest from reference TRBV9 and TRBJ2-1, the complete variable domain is DSGVTQTPKHLITATGQRVTLRCSPRSGDLSVYWYQQSLDQGLQFLIQYYNGEERAKGNILERFSAQQFPDLHSELNLSSLELGDSALYFCASSVGLAGGNEQFFGPGTRLTVL.

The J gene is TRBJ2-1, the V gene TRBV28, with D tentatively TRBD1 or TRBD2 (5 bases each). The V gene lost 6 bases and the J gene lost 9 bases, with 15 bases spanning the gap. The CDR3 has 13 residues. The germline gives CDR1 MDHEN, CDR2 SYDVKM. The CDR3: CASSSPLGAEQFF. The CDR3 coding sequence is TGTGCCAGCAGCTCACCCCTCGGGGCTGAGCAGTTCTTC.

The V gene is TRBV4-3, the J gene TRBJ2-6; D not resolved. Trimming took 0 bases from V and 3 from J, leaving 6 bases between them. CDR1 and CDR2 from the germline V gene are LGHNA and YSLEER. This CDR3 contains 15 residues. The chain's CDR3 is CASSQEGGGANVLTF. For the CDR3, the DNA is TGCGCCAGCAGCCAAGAGGGCGGTGGGGCCAACGTCCTGACTTTC.

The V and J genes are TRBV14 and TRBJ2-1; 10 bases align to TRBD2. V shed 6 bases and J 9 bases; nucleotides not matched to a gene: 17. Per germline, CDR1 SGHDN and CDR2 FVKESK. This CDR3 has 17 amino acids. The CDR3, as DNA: TGTGCCAGCAGTCCTGATTCGAGAGCGGGAGGGGGAATTGAGCAGTTCTTC. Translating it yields CASSPDSRAGGGIEQFF.

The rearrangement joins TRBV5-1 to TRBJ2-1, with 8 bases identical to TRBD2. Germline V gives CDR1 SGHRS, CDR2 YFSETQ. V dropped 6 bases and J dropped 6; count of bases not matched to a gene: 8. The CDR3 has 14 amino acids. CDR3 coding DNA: TGCGCCAGCACCGGTAGCGGGAAACTCAATGAGCAGTTCTTC. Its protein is CASTGSGKLNEQFF.

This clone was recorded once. In DNA form, the CDR3 reads TGTGCCAGCAGCGTAGCTGGGACAGGGGCGGTAGATACGCAGTATTTT. This codes for CASSVAGTGAVDTQYF. The chain is built from TRBV9 and TRBJ2-3; 10 bases fit TRBD1. CDR1 SGDLS and CDR2 YYNGEE come from the germline V gene. The ends lost 0 bases at V and 5 bases at J; junction bases unmatched: 6. This CDR3 is 16 amino acids long. Filled out from reference TRBV9 and TRBJ2-3, the complete variable domain reads DSGVTQTPKHLITATGQRVTLRCSPRSGDLSVYWYQQSLDQGLQFLIQYYNGEERAKGNILERFSAQQFPDLHSELNLSSLELGDSALYFCASSVAGTGAVDTQYFGPGTRLTVL.

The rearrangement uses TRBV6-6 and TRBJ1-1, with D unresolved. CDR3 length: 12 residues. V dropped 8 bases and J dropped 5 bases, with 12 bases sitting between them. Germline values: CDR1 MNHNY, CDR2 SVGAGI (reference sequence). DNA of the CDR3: TGTGCCAGCTTTCCCGGTTCGACTGAAGCTTTCTTT. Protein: CASFPGSTEAFF.

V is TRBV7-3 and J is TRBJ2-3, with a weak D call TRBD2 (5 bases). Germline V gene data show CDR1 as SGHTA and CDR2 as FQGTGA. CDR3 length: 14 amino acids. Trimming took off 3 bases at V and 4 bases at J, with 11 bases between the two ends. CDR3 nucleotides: TGTGCCAGCAGCTTGGGCATCGGGGCAGATACGCAGTATTTT. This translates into CASSLGIGADTQYF.

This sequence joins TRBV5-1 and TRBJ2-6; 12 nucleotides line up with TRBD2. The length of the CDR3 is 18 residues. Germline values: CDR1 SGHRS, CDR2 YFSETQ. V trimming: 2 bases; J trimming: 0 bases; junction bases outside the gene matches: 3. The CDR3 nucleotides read TGCGCCAGCAGCTTTTGGACTAGCGGGATCTCTGGGGCCAACGTCCTGACTTTC. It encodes CASSFWTSGISGANVLTF.

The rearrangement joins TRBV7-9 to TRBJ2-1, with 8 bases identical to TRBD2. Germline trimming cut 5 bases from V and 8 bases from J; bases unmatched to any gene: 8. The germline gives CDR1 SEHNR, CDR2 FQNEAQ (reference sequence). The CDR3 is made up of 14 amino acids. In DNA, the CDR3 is TGTGCCAGCAGCCCGACGGGGGGGGCTCATGAGCAGTTCTTC. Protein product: CASSPTGGAHEQFF.

The CDR3 DNA reads as TGTGCCAGCAGCGCCGGAAGTTGGGCTGGGGCTTTCTTT. It translates to CASSAGSWAGAFF. This chain connects TRBV9 to TRBJ1-1; D gene unclear. V was cut by 3 bases and J by 11 bases, with 17 bases left in between. This CDR3 has 13 amino acids. The germline V gene encodes CDR1 SGDLS and CDR2 YYNGEE.

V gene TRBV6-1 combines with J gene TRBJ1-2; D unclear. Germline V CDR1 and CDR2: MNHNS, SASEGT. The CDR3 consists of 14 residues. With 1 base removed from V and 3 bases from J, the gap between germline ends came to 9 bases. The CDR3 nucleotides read TGTGCCAGCAGTGAAGGGGGAGGATACTATGGCTACACCTTC. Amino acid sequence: CASSEGGGYYGYTF.

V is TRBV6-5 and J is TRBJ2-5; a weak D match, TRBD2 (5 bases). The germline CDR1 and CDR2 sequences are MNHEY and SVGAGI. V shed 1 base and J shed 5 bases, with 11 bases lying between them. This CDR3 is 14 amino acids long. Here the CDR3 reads CASSYLLDGETQYF. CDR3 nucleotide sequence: TGTGCCAGCAGTTACTTACTAGATGGGGAGACCCAGTACTTC.

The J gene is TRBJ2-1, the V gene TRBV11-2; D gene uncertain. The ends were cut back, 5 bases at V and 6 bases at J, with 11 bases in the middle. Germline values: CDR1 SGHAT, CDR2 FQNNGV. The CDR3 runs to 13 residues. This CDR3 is CASSVGRPNEQFF. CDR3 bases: TGTGCCAGCAGCGTCGGACGGCCCAATGAGCAGTTCTTC.